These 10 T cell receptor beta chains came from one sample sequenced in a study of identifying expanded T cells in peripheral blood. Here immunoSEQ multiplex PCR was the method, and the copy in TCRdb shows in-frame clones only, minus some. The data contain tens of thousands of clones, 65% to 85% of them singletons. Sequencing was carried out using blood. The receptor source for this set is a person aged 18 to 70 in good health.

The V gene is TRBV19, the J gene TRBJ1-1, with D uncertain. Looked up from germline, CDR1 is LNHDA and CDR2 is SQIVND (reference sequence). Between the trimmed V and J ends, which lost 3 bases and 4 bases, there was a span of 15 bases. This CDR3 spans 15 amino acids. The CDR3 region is CASSMPRTKGTEAFF. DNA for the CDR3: TGTGCCAGTAGTATGCCTAGGACGAAGGGCACTGAAGCTTTCTTT.

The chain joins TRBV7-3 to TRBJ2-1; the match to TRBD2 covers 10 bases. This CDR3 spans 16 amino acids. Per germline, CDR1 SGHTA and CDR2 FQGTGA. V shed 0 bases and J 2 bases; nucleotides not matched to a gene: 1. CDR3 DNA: TGTGCCAGCAGCTTAACCGGGACTAGCGCCTACAATGAGCAGTTCTTC. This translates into CASSLTGTSAYNEQFF.

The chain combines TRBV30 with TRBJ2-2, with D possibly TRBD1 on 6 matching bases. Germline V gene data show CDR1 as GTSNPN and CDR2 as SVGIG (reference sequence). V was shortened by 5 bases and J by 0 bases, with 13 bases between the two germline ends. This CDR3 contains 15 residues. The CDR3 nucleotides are TGTGCCTGGGGGCGCGAGGGGGCGAACACCGGGGAGCTGTTTTTT. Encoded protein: CAWGREGANTGELFF.

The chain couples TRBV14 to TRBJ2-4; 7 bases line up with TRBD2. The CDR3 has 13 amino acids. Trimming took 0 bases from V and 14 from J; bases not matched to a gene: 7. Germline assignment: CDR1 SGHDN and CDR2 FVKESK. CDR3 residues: CASSQDKAGREYF. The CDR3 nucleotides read TGTGCCAGCAGCCAAGATAAAGCGGGAAGGGAGTACTTC.

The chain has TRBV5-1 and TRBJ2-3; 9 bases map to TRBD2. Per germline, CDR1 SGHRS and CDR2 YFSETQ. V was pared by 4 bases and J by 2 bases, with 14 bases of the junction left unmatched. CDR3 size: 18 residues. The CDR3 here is CASSLGTSWGFDTDTQYF. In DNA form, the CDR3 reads TGCGCCAGCAGCCTGGGGACTAGCTGGGGATTTGACACAGATACGCAGTATTTT.

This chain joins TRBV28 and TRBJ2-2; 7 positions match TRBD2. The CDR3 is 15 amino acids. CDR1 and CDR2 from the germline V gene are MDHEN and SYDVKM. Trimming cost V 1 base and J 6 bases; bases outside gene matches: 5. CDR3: CASSLFGRDAGELFF. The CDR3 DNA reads TGTGCCAGCAGTTTATTTGGGAGGGACGCCGGGGAGCTGTTTTTT.

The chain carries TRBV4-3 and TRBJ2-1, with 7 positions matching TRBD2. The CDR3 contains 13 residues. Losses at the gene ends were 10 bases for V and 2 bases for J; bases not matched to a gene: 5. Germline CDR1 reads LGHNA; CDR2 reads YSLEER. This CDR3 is CATAGKTYNEQFF. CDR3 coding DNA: TGCGCCACAGCGGGAAAAACCTACAATGAGCAGTTCTTC.

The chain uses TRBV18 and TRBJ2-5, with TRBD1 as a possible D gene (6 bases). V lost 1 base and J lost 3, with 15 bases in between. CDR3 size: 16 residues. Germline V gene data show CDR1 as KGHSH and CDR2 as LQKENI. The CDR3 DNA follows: TGTGCCAGCTCACCACGACGAGACAGGTCAAAAGAGACCCAGTACTTC. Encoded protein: CASSPRRDRSKETQYF. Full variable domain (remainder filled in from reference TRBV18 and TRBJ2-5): NAGVMQNPRHLVRRRGQEARLRCSPMKGHSHVYWYRQLPEEGLKFMVYLQKENIIDESGMPKERFSAEFPKEGPSILRIQQVVRGDSAAYFCASSPRRDRSKETQYFGPGTRLLVL.

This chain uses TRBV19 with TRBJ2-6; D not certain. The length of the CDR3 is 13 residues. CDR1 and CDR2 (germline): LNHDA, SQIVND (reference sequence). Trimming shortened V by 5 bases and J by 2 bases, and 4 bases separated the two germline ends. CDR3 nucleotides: TGTGCCAGTAGTTCAACTGGGGCCAACGTCCTGACTTTC. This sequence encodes CASSSTGANVLTF.

CDR3 DNA: TGTGCCAGCAGCTTATCTCCTAGCTCGTCGAGAGATGAGCAGTTCTTC. Protein product: CASSLSPSSSRDEQFF. This rearrangement joins TRBV7-3 to TRBJ2-1; maybe TRBD2 (5 bases). Trimming cost V 2 bases and J 8 bases, with 19 bases left between them. Germline V gene lookup returns CDR1 SGHTA and CDR2 FQGTGA. The CDR3 covers 16 residues.